The next 10 T cell receptor beta chains were all read from a single sample in a study of cytotoxic CD8 clonotypes in ibrutinib-treated CLL. Assay: immunoSEQ multiplex PCR; the TCRdb copy retains only in-frame clones and omits some. The repertoire includes 150,000 to 200,000 clones, roughly 80% of them detected once, and about 1.9% sits in the top ten. This specimen was PBMCs, taken after 12 months of ibrutinib treatment. Receptors were obtained from a human donor with chronic lymphocytic leukemia.

J is TRBJ1-2 and V is TRBV28, with 9 bases identical to TRBD1. The CDR3 is made up of 16 amino acids. With V trimmed by 8 bases and J by 0 bases, 10 bases remained unmatched. Germline lookup yields CDR1 MDHEN and CDR2 SYDVKM. CDR3 region: CASENGDRAPNYGYTF. CDR3 in DNA: TGTGCCAGCGAGAACGGGGACAGGGCACCTAACTATGGCTACACCTTC.

This clone was counted once. This chain links TRBV19 with TRBJ1-5, with TRBD1 as a possible D gene (5 bases). The V end lost 5 bases, the J end lost 2 bases, and 16 bases lay between the germline ends. Germline assignment: CDR1 LNHDA and CDR2 SQIVND (reference sequence). The CDR3 extends over 16 amino acids. CDR3 in amino acids: CASSEMGVRGNQPQHF. CDR3 nucleotide sequence: TGTGCCAGTAGTGAGATGGGGGTTAGGGGCAATCAGCCCCAGCATTTT.

The chain links TRBV9 to TRBJ2-4; D is possibly TRBD2 (7 bases). This CDR3 comprises 16 residues. The germline V gene encodes CDR1 SGDLS and CDR2 YYNGEE. Trimming removed 4 bases at V and 6 bases at J, with 20 bases between. The CDR3 nucleotides are TGTGCCAGCAGCCCCCGAAAGGAGGGGGGGAGAAACATTCAGTACTTC. Protein: CASSPRKEGGRNIQYF.

The sample holds a few counts of this clone. The gene calls are TRBV7-2 and TRBJ2-7; the D is unclear. V lost 4 bases and J 4 bases, leaving 11 bases between the germline ends. The CDR3 sequence is 13 residues long. Germline V gene sequence: CDR1 SGHTA, CDR2 FQGNSA. This chain's CDR3 is CASSSGVGYEQYF. For the CDR3, the DNA is TGTGCCAGCAGCTCTGGGGTAGGGTACGAGCAGTACTTC. Supplemented by reference TRBV7-2 and TRBJ2-7, the full variable domain reads GAGVSQSPSNKVTEKGKDVELRCDPISGHTALYWYRQSLGQGLEFLIYFQGNSAPDKSGLPSDRFSAERTGGSVSTLTIQRTQQEDSAVYLCASSSGVGYEQYFGPGTRLTVT.

The table lists this clone with a count of one. The chain is built from TRBV6-6 and TRBJ2-2, with 9 nucleotides matching TRBD2. With V trimmed by 5 bases and J by 3 bases, 4 bases remained unmatched. This CDR3 spans 15 amino acids. CDR1 is MNHNY, CDR2 SVGAGI, per germline (reference sequence). CDR3 in amino acids: CASSTSGRYTGELFF. The CDR3 nucleotides are TGTGCCAGCAGTACAAGCGGGAGGTACACCGGGGAGCTGTTTTTT.

In its sample, this clone was seen once. The chain is built from TRBV7-8 and TRBJ2-3; 12 bases fit TRBD2. V was clipped by 5 bases and J by 14 bases; unmatched bases: 5. Germline CDR1 and CDR2: SGHVS and FQNEAQ. This CDR3 has 12 residues. The CDR3 protein is CASSRTSGRWYF. In nucleotides, the CDR3 is TGTGCCAGCAGCCGTACTAGCGGGAGGTGGTATTTT.

Here the CDR3 DNA reads TGTGCCAGCAGTGACGACAGGGGAGGAAGCTATGGCTACACCTTC. It yields the protein CASSDDRGGSYGYTF. V is TRBV2 and J is TRBJ1-2; 8 bases align to TRBD1. The CDR3 covers 15 residues. The ends lost 3 bases at V and 4 bases at J; junction bases unmatched: 7. CDR1 and CDR2 (germline): SNHLY, FYNNEI.

The chain carries TRBV5-1 and TRBJ2-3; 12 nucleotides align to TRBD2. Losses at the gene ends were 5 bases for V and 0 bases for J; bases not matched to a gene: 7. Looked up from germline, CDR1 is SGHRS and CDR2 is YFSETQ. There are 17 residues in the CDR3. The CDR3 sequence is CASRFGGTSGSTDTQYF. The CDR3 DNA follows: TGCGCCAGCAGATTTGGGGGGACTAGCGGGAGCACAGATACGCAGTATTTT.

V is TRBV5-1 and J is TRBJ2-7; 13 nucleotides align to TRBD2. The V gene's germline CDR1 is SGHRS and CDR2 YFSETQ. CDR3 length: 15 amino acids. The junction had 7 bases not matched to a gene; V was cut back by 4 bases and J by 6 bases. The CDR3 sequence: CASSTWTSGGGEQYF. The CDR3 coding sequence is TGCGCCAGCAGCACCTGGACTAGCGGGGGAGGCGAGCAGTACTTC.

The rearrangement joins TRBV27 to TRBJ2-1, with D perhaps given as TRBD1 or TRBD2 (6 bases each). V was pared by 2 bases and J by 10 bases, with 15 bases between. Looked up from germline, CDR1 is MNHEY and CDR2 is SMNVEV (reference sequence). This CDR3 has 14 amino acids. The CDR3 sequence: CASSLGGPAREQFF. The CDR3 DNA sequence: TGTGCCAGCAGTTTAGGGGGGCCCGCCCGGGAGCAGTTCTTC.